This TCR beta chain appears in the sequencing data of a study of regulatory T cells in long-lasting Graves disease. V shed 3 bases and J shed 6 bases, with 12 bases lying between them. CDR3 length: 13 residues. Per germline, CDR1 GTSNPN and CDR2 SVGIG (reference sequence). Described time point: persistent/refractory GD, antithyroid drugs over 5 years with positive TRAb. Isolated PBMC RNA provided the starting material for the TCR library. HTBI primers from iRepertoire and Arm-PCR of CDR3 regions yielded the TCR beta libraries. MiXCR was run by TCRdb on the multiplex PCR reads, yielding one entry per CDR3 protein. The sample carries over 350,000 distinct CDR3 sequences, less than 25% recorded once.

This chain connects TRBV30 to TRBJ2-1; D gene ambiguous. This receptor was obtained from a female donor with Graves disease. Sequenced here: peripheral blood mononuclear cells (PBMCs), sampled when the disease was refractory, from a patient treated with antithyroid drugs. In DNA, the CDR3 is TGTGCCTGGAGGACGGCTAGAGGCAATGAGCAGTTCTTC. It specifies CAWRTARGNEQFF.